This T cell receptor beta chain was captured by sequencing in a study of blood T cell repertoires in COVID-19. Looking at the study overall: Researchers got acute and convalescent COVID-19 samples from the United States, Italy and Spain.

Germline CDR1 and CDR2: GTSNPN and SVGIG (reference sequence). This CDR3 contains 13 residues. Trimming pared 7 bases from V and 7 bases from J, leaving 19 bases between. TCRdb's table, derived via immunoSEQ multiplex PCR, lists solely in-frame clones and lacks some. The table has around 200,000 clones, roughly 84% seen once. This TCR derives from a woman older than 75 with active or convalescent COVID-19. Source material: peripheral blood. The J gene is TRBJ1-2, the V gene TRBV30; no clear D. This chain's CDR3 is CASYGQSGSGYTF. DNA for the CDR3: TGTGCCTCCTATGGGCAGTCAGGCTCTGGCTACACCTTC.